This TCR beta chain was captured by sequencing in a study of tumor and adjacent non-tumor tissue in lung cancer. Study summary: The patients, roughly 10 men and 5 or 6 women, were about 30 to 76 with stage I to III disease.

The library came from three nested PCR rounds adapted from ARM-PCR protocols. TCRdb re-derived calls from the multiplex PCR reads in MiXCR, one entry per CDR3 protein. This table has under 150,000 distinct CDR3 sequences, roughly 70% appearing once. Study-wide points: Shorter survival was associated with higher TCR diversity in tumors. TCR diversity was significantly greater in tumor than normal lung tissue.

No cell sorting was done before RNA was extracted from the tissue. Turning to this clonotype: What it binds is unknown. The CDR3 carries no conserved terminal phenylalanine or tryptophan, so it likely arises from a read error.

Specimen: lung tumor tissue. The receptor comes from a man aged 60 to 75 with small cell lung cancer.

The CDR3 sequence: CATSWLKSNQPQHI. CDR3 coding DNA: TGCGCCACTAGCTGGCTAAAGAGCAATCAGCCCCAGCATATT. The J gene is TRBJ1-5, the V gene TRBV4-1; no reliable D call. The CDR3 sequence is 14 residues long. Trimming took off 10 bases at V and 1 base at J, with 14 bases between the two ends. Germline-derived CDR1 and CDR2 are MGHRA and YSYEKL.